The 18 T cell receptor beta chains below all came from one sample that was sequenced in a study of blood T cell repertoires in COVID-19. Generated by immunoSEQ multiplex PCR, the TCRdb table keeps only in-frame clones and is missing some. In the table there are roughly 300,000 clones, roughly 86% of which are singletons. Sequencing used peripheral blood. These receptors all stem from a woman in her forties or fifties with acute or convalescent COVID-19.

The chain combines TRBV7-2 with TRBJ2-3; TRBD2 matches at 15 bases. The CDR3 loop spans 19 amino acids. Germline CDR1 SGHTA, CDR2 FQGNSA. Trimming took 4 bases from V and 5 from J; bases not matched to a gene: 13. Here the CDR3 DNA reads TGTGCCAGCAGCTCAATGGGACTAGCGGGAGGTGGGTCAGTAGATACGCAGTATTTT. Its protein is CASSSMGLAGGGSVDTQYF.

V and J are TRBV19 and TRBJ1-1, with a possible D match to TRBD1 (6 bases). Germline CDR1 reads LNHDA; CDR2 reads SQIVND (reference sequence). Trimming took 6 bases from V and 5 from J, leaving 10 bases between them. The CDR3 has 12 amino acids. CDR3 DNA sequence: TGTGCCAGTAGCAGGGGCCGTACTGAAGCTTTCTTT. Its protein product is CASSRGRTEAFF.

The J gene is TRBJ2-3, the V gene TRBV7-9; TRBD2 agrees at 9 bases. The trim removed 6 bases at V and 2 bases at J, leaving 6 bases unmatched. The CDR3 has 15 residues. CDR1 is SEHNR, CDR2 FQNEAQ, per germline (reference sequence). CDR3 in amino acids: CASRREGLFTDTQYF. CDR3 coding DNA: TGTGCCAGCAGGCGGGAGGGCCTGTTCACAGATACGCAGTATTTT.

This clone is a singleton in its sample. The chain employs TRBV5-3 and TRBJ1-2; D possibly corresponds to TRBD1 (5 bases). TRBV5-3 is flagged as an ORF with uncertain function. The CDR3 sequence is 13 residues long. V lost 10 bases to trimming and J lost 4 bases, with 17 bases between them. CDR3 in DNA: TGTGCCCCCCCGGGACTGGAGTTCTATGGCTACACCTTC. Translating gives CAPPGLEFYGYTF.

This chain connects TRBV5-1 to TRBJ1-4; 7 bases agree with TRBD1. The CDR3 covers 14 residues. V shed 3 bases, J shed 5 bases, and the junction held 4 bases outside the gene matches. Germline V gene sequence: CDR1 SGHRS, CDR2 YFSETQ. The CDR3 spells CASSSTGRNEKLFF. The CDR3 DNA sequence: TGCGCCAGCAGCTCGACAGGGCGCAATGAAAAACTGTTTTTT.

The V gene is TRBV2, the J gene TRBJ2-7, with D uncertain. Germline CDR1 SNHLY, CDR2 FYNNEI. Trimming took 7 bases from V and 4 from J, leaving 8 bases between them. The CDR3 loop spans 11 amino acids. In DNA form, the CDR3 reads TGTGCCAGCATGCTTCGGTACGAGCAGTACTTC. As protein: CASMLRYEQYF.

The chain joins TRBV2 to TRBJ2-6; 7 nucleotides match TRBD2. Trimming cost V 4 bases and J 0 bases; bases outside gene matches: 9. From germline, CDR1 is SNHLY and CDR2 FYNNEI. The CDR3 spans 18 residues. CDR3 in DNA: TGTGCCAGCAGTGGGGTGGGAGCGGGACTCTCTGGGGCCAACGTCCTGACTTTC. Residues: CASSGVGAGLSGANVLTF. The full variable domain, in which reference TRBV2 and TRBJ2-6 provide the parts outside the CDR3, is EPEVTQTPSHQVTQMGQEVILRCVPISNHLYFYWYRQILGQKVEFLVSFYNNEISEKSEIFDDQFSVERPDGSNFTLKIRSTKLEDSAMYFCASSGVGAGLSGANVLTFGAGSRLTVL.

J is TRBJ2-1 and V is TRBV28; 7 bases are shared with TRBD1. There are 16 residues in the CDR3. Trimming removed 7 bases from V and 0 bases from J; junction bases left unmatched: 9. Germline CDR1 is MDHEN and CDR2 is SYDVKM. The CDR3 loop is CASTRADRTSYNEQFF. The CDR3 coding sequence is TGTGCCAGCACTCGGGCGGACAGGACCTCCTACAATGAGCAGTTCTTC.

A remark on this clone: The same CDR3 arises from other DNA sequences in this sample as well. The J gene is TRBJ2-7, the V gene TRBV28; D perhaps matches TRBD1 (6 bases). Germline V lookup: CDR1 MDHEN, CDR2 SYDVKM. The CDR3 is 13 residues long. V was pared by 2 bases and J by 2 bases, with 7 bases between. The CDR3 nucleotides are TGTGCCAGCAGTTTAACAGGGCCCTACGAGCAGTACTTC. It codes for CASSLTGPYEQYF.

This chain uses TRBV7-3 with TRBJ2-2, with D possibly TRBD1 on 5 matching bases. The length of the CDR3 is 18 residues. Trimming removed 0 bases from V and 1 base from J, with 15 bases in between. The germline V gene encodes CDR1 SGHTA and CDR2 FQGTGA. CDR3 sequence reads: CASSLTGSAGMNTGELFF. CDR3 sequence (DNA): TGTGCCAGCAGCTTAACTGGGTCGGCAGGGATGAACACCGGGGAGCTGTTTTTT. Full variable domain (remainder filled in from reference TRBV7-3 and TRBJ2-2): GAGVSQTPSNKVTEKGKYVELRCDPISGHTALYWYRQSLGQGPEFLIYFQGTGAADDSGLPNDRFFAVRPEGSVSTLKIQRTERGDSAVYLCASSLTGSAGMNTGELFFGEGSRLTVL.

This clone occurred once. The chain recombines TRBV7-2 with TRBJ2-1; 11 bases match TRBD2. The V gene's germline CDR1 is SGHTA and CDR2 FQGNSA. J lost 9 bases, V lost 1 base, and 2 bases had no gene match. The CDR3 totals 14 residues. This CDR3 is CASSLGLAGSEQFF. The CDR3 region has the DNA TGTGCCAGCAGCTTAGGACTAGCGGGAAGTGAGCAGTTCTTC.

On this clone itself: Other DNA sequences in this sample translate to the same CDR3. The V call is TRBV7-2, the J call TRBJ1-1; unclear D gene. Per the germline V gene, CDR1 is SGHTA and CDR2 is FQGNSA. V was shortened by 2 bases and J by 5 bases, with 6 bases between the two germline ends. This CDR3 contains 12 residues. The CDR3 loop is CASSLRETEAFF. The CDR3 coding sequence is TGTGCCAGCAGCTTACGAGAGACTGAAGCTTTCTTT.

The gene calls are TRBV27 and TRBJ2-3, with a tentative D call TRBD1 (6 bases). The CDR3 length is 15 residues. Per germline, CDR1 MNHEY and CDR2 SMNVEV (reference sequence). Trimming removed 5 bases from V and 0 bases from J, with 12 bases in between. The CDR3 DNA is TGTGCCAGCAGTGACAGGTCGTCTAGCACAGATACGCAGTATTTT. It yields the protein CASSDRSSSTDTQYF.

This clone was seen a few times. The V gene is TRBV6-5, the J gene TRBJ1-2; D gene uncertain. Germline-derived CDR1 and CDR2 are MNHEY and SVGAGI. The CDR3 consists of 14 residues. V was cut by 7 bases and J by 0 bases, with 12 bases left in between. The CDR3 coding sequence is TGTGCCAGCACTCAAAATCGGGCTAACTATGGCTACACCTTC. Its translation is CASTQNRANYGYTF.

V and J are TRBV7-3 and TRBJ2-1, with 8 bases lining up with TRBD2. J gave up 5 bases and V 1 base, and 7 bases lay outside the gene matches. The CDR3 is made up of 16 amino acids. Germline values: CDR1 SGHTA, CDR2 FQGTGA. The CDR3 sequence is CASSLNSGTTNNEQFF. CDR3 DNA: TGTGCCAGCAGCTTAAATAGCGGGACTACAAACAATGAGCAGTTCTTC.

In its sample, this clone was seen a few times. The chain uses TRBV7-2 and TRBJ2-5; TRBD2 is a possible D gene (6 bases). Trimming pared 5 bases from V and 4 bases from J, leaving 14 bases between. CDR1 and CDR2 (germline): SGHTA, FQGNSA. The CDR3 totals 14 residues. CDR3 bases: TGTGCCAGCAGCATCCGAACGGGGGTAGAGACCCAGTACTTC. Translation gives CASSIRTGVETQYF.

CDR3 coding DNA: TGCGCCAGCAGCGTAAGGGGGATGAACACTGAAGCTTTCTTT. Protein: CASSVRGMNTEAFF. V is TRBV5-1 and J is TRBJ1-1, with TRBD1 as a possible D gene (6 bases). CDR1 and CDR2 from the germline V gene are SGHRS and YFSETQ. The CDR3 has 14 amino acids. Trimming stripped 4 bases from V and 0 bases from J, with 10 bases between.

V and J are TRBV14 and TRBJ2-7, with 7 bases that match TRBD2. The V gene's germline CDR1 is SGHDN and CDR2 FVKESK. V dropped 2 bases and J dropped 0; count of bases not matched to a gene: 4. The length of the CDR3 is 15 residues. CDR3: CASSQRTRSSYEQYF. Written as DNA, the CDR3 is TGTGCCAGCAGCCAACGGACTAGGAGCTCCTACGAGCAGTACTTC.